Below are 26 T cell receptor beta chains sequenced from a single sample in a study of regulatory T cells in long-lasting Graves disease. Indicated time point: newly diagnosed GD, antithyroid drugs for less than 3 months. TCR sequences were obtained from RNA taken from PBMCs. Building the TCR beta libraries relied on iRepertoire HTBI primers, and CDR3 regions underwent Arm-PCR. In TCRdb, the multiplex PCR reads were re-called with MiXCR into one record per CDR3 protein. The sample lists 300,000 to 400,000 distinct CDR3 sequences; 15% to 20% were seen once. The sample in question was peripheral blood mononuclear cells (PBMCs), obtained at new diagnosis, from a patient treated with antithyroid drugs. These TCRs come from a female donor with Graves disease.

The sample holds many counts of this clonotype. The V gene is TRBV28, the J gene TRBJ1-5; no firm D call. The CDR3 has 17 amino acids. Deletions cut 2 bases from V and 1 base from J, with 15 bases between. CDR1 is MDHEN and CDR2 is SYDVKM in the germline V gene. The CDR3 is CASSLLPGTRSNQPQHF. The CDR3 DNA follows: TGTGCCAGCAGTTTACTCCCTGGTACACGGAGCAATCAGCCCCAGCATTTT.

This clonotype was counted many times. The chain uses TRBV11-3 and TRBJ2-3; tentative D call: TRBD1 (7 bases). V was trimmed by 4 bases and J by 2 bases, leaving 16 bases between them. The germline V gene encodes CDR1 SGHNT and CDR2 YENEEA. The CDR3 covers 16 residues. The CDR3 DNA reads as TGTGCCAGCAGCTCAGCAGGGGGACTCTTCACAGATACGCAGTATTTT. The encoded protein is CASSSAGGLFTDTQYF.

Ten or more counts support this clonotype. This sequence joins TRBV6-1 and TRBJ2-1, with 8 nucleotides matching TRBD1. The CDR3 contains 16 residues. Germline trimming cut 4 bases from V and 7 bases from J; bases unmatched to any gene: 12. From germline, CDR1 is MNHNS and CDR2 SASEGT. The CDR3 bases are TGTGCCAGCAGTGTAGAGGGGCAGGGGGCGGGGAATGAGCAGTTCTTC. Amino acid sequence: CASSVEGQGAGNEQFF.

Ten or more counts support this clonotype. The gene calls are TRBV11-3 and TRBJ2-2, with D perhaps TRBD1 (5 bases). The V gene lost 5 bases and the J gene lost 2 bases, with 15 bases spanning the gap. Germline CDR1 is SGHNT and CDR2 is YENEEA. The CDR3 is 16 residues long. The CDR3 loop is CASSLTGRINTGELFF. CDR3 DNA sequence: TGTGCCAGCAGCCTCACAGGACGCATAAACACCGGGGAGCTGTTTTTT.

Only a few counts were recorded for this clonotype. The chain uses TRBV20-1 and TRBJ1-1; D gene ambiguous. The CDR3 consists of 13 residues. Germline V CDR1 and CDR2: DFQATT, SNEGSKA (reference sequence). V was clipped by 6 bases and J by 4 bases, with 15 bases between them. CDR3 in DNA: TGCAGTGCCACCGAGGGTTTAAGCACTGAAGCTTTCTTT. This gives the protein CSATEGLSTEAFF.

The gene calls are TRBV20-1 and TRBJ2-1; possible D gene TRBD2, 6 bases. Trimming cost V 6 bases and J 4 bases, with 34 bases left between them. CDR3 size: 20 residues. Germline values: CDR1 DFQATT, CDR2 SNEGSKA (reference sequence). The CDR3, as DNA: TGCAGTGCCCCGTACGCCCCAACTAGCCGAAGGGTAGGTGGGTACAATGAGCAGTTCTTC. Protein sequence: CSAPYAPTSRRVGGYNEQFF.

This clonotype was seen repeatedly, ten times or more. The gene calls are TRBV10-3 and TRBJ2-7; D ambiguous. This CDR3 has 14 residues. In germline, CDR1 is ENHRY, CDR2 SYGVKD. Trimming removed 4 bases at V and 2 bases at J, with 12 bases between. The CDR3 coding sequence is TGTGCCATCAGTGGGGAAGAAGCCGCCTACGAGCAGTACTTC. Its protein is CAISGEEAAYEQYF.

The sample holds one count of this clonotype. The chain uses TRBV2 and TRBJ2-7, with TRBD1 identical over 11 bases. Germline-derived CDR1 and CDR2 are SNHLY and FYNNEI. The CDR3 length is 13 residues. The V gene end was trimmed by 4 bases and the J gene end by 5 bases; junction bases not matched to a gene: 1. CDR3 region: CASSGTGGDEQYF. The CDR3 nucleotides read TGTGCCAGCAGTGGGACAGGGGGCGACGAGCAGTACTTC. The variable domain in full, completed from reference TRBV2 and TRBJ2-7, reads EPEVTQTPSHQVTQMGQEVILRCVPISNHLYFYWYRQILGQKVEFLVSFYNNEISEKSEIFDDQFSVERPDGSNFTLKIRSTKLEDSAMYFCASSGTGGDEQYFGPGTRLTVT.

This clonotype has ten or more counts. The rearrangement links TRBV2 to TRBJ1-3; tentative D call: TRBD1 (6 bases). Looked up from germline, CDR1 is SNHLY and CDR2 is FYNNEI. CDR3 length equals 15 residues. Trimming took 7 bases from V and 0 from J, leaving 13 bases between them. The DNA for the CDR3 is TGTGCCAGCACCATGGGACAACCCTCTGGAAACACCATATATTTT. This gives the protein CASTMGQPSGNTIYF. The whole variable domain, remainder taken from reference TRBV2 and TRBJ1-3, is EPEVTQTPSHQVTQMGQEVILRCVPISNHLYFYWYRQILGQKVEFLVSFYNNEISEKSEIFDDQFSVERPDGSNFTLKIRSTKLEDSAMYFCASTMGQPSGNTIYFGEGSWLTVV.

Remarks on this clonotype: A much bigger clone sits one base away, suggesting this may be a read error. This rearrangement joins TRBV20-1 to TRBJ2-1, with a weak D call TRBD2 (6 bases). CDR3 size: 15 residues. From germline, CDR1 is DFQATT and CDR2 SNEGSKA (reference sequence). Trimming removed 1 base from V and 10 bases from J, with 20 bases in between. The CDR3 nucleotides read TGCAGTGCTAGAGCCCCCACCGGGAGTAGCTACGAGCAGTTCTTC. It yields the protein CSARAPTGSSYEQFF.

The chain recombines TRBV20-1 with TRBJ1-5; D gene unclear. Trimming shortened V by 1 base and J by 2 bases, and 9 bases separated the two germline ends. This CDR3 has 14 residues. The germline CDR1 and CDR2 sequences are DFQATT and SNEGSKA (reference sequence). The CDR3 protein is CSARVAGGNQPQHF. CDR3 sequence (DNA): TGCAGTGCTAGAGTAGCTGGGGGCAATCAGCCCCAGCATTTT.

This clonotype was seen at least ten times. The chain recombines TRBV7-2 with TRBJ2-7; D uncertain. Germline V gives CDR1 SGHTA, CDR2 FQGNSA. The CDR3 contains 15 residues. Trimming removed 1 base from V and 0 bases from J, with 10 bases in between. This chain's CDR3 is CASSLVGEGSYEQYF. In nucleotides, the CDR3 is TGTGCCAGCAGCTTAGTCGGCGAAGGCTCCTACGAGCAGTACTTC.

This clonotype showed up many times. The rearrangement joins TRBV30 to TRBJ1-6, with D hard to call. CDR3 size: 12 residues. V lost 3 bases and J 11 bases, leaving 11 bases between the germline ends. In germline, CDR1 is GTSNPN, CDR2 SVGIG (reference sequence). CDR3: CAWRKDHAPLHF. The CDR3 DNA reads as TGTGCCTGGAGGAAGGACCACGCACCCCTCCACTTT.

This clonotype was recorded at least ten times. The CDR3 sequence: CAWSGLDSYFNYGYTF. CDR3 in DNA: TGTGCCTGGAGTGGATTGGACAGCTATTTTAACTATGGCTACACCTTC. The genes are TRBV30 and TRBJ1-2; possibly TRBD1 for D (6 bases). The CDR3 spans 16 residues. Germline CDR1 reads GTSNPN; CDR2 reads SVGIG (reference sequence). V was pared by 1 base and J by 1 base, with 16 bases between.

This clonotype was recorded at least ten times. This chain connects TRBV7-9 to TRBJ2-2, with D hard to call. Per germline, CDR1 SEHNR and CDR2 FQNEAQ (reference sequence). The CDR3 totals 14 residues. V was cut by 6 bases and J by 6 bases, with 14 bases left in between. As DNA, the CDR3 is TGTGCCAGCAGTTTCGTCGTTCCGTCCGGGGAGCTGTTTTTT. This codes for CASSFVVPSGELFF.

This clonotype was counted between two and nine times. This rearrangement joins TRBV4-2 to TRBJ2-5; D perhaps matches TRBD2 (5 bases). Deletions cut 0 bases from V and 4 bases from J, with 12 bases between. The CDR3 length is 15 residues. Germline V gene sequence: CDR1 LGHNA, CDR2 YNFKEQ. CDR3 residues: CASSQETGVPETQYF. The DNA of the CDR3 is TGTGCCAGCAGCCAAGAAACCGGGGTCCCAGAGACCCAGTACTTC.

Only a few counts were recorded for this clonotype. A read error is likely here: a far larger clone is one base away. V gene TRBV6-1 combines with J gene TRBJ1-1, with D maybe TRBD1 (6 bases). Trimming took off 5 bases at V and 7 bases at J, with 17 bases between the two ends. This CDR3 comprises 14 residues. CDR1 and CDR2 (germline): MNHNS, SASEGT. CDR3 sequence: CASSHGPGAIEAFF. CDR3 in DNA: TGTGCCAGCAGTCACGGGCCGGGGGCGATTGAAGCTTTCTTT.

The rearrangement links TRBV15 to TRBJ2-3; D gene uncertain. The germline CDR1 and CDR2 sequences are LNHNV and YYDKDF (reference sequence). The CDR3 is made up of 12 amino acids. The V gene lost 4 bases and the J gene lost 5 bases, with 7 bases spanning the gap. The CDR3 nucleotides read TGTGCCACCAGCACATTGGGAGATACGCAGTATTTT. Translating it yields CATSTLGDTQYF.

To note about this clonotype: A much more abundant neighbour one base away suggests this may be a read error. The genes are TRBV7-2 and TRBJ2-3; no firm D call. Matching the DNA end better, TRBJ2-1 makes the J call doubtful. There are 17 residues in the CDR3. CDR1 is SGHTA, CDR2 FQGNSA, per germline. The DNA of the CDR3 is TGTGCCAGCAGCTTAACGATCGATGACGCCTCTATGAGTGAGCAGTTCTTC. Protein product: CASSLTIDDASMSEQFF.

For this clonotype: A junction boundary mismatches the germline segment, possibly from a read error. The chain combines TRBV9 with TRBJ2-1, with TRBD1 matching 8 bases. The CDR3 runs 16 residues. CDR1 and CDR2 (germline): SGDLS, YYNGEE. CDR3 DNA: TGCGCCAGCAGCTCCGCCGTAGGACAGGGTCACAATGAGCAGTTCTTC. Its translation is CASSSAVGQGHNEQFF.

This clonotype has ten or more counts. This chain uses TRBV10-3 with TRBJ2-7; no clear D. This CDR3 comprises 12 residues. In germline, CDR1 is ENHRY, CDR2 SYGVKD. Deletions cut 0 bases from V and 6 bases from J, with 6 bases between. CDR3 in DNA: TGTGCCATCAGTGAGTCGGTGTCCGAGCAGTACTTC. Encoded protein: CAISESVSEQYF.

This clonotype was picked up many times. The chain recombines TRBV12-3 or TRBV12-4 with TRBJ2-1, with 12 bases fitting TRBD2. This CDR3 comprises 18 residues. V lost 0 bases to trimming and J lost 5 bases; unmatched junction nucleotides: 8. In DNA form, the CDR3 reads TGTGCCAGCAGTTTAGCGTGGCTAGCGGGAGGGCCGGACAATGAGCAGTTCTTC. This gives the protein CASSLAWLAGGPDNEQFF.

There are many counts of this clonotype. CDR3 sequence (DNA): TGTGCCAGCAGCCGACTAGACCCAAGGGAGACCCAGTACTTC. The encoded protein is CASSRLDPRETQYF. The genes are TRBV12-3 or TRBV12-4 and TRBJ2-5, with D perhaps matching TRBD2 (6 bases). The V gene lost 6 bases and the J gene lost 5 bases, with 16 bases spanning the gap. The CDR3 consists of 14 residues.

This clonotype was seen ten or more times. The genes are TRBV11-3 and TRBJ2-2, with D unclear. There are 12 residues in the CDR3. The germline V and J ends were trimmed by 2 bases and 7 bases, with 5 bases remaining between them. CDR1 is SGHNT, CDR2 YENEEA, per germline. CDR3 DNA sequence: TGTGCCAGCAGCTTACGTTACGGGGAGCTGTTTTTT. Translation: CASSLRYGELFF.

This chain uses TRBV7-9 with TRBJ1-2, with D tentatively TRBD1 (5 bases). V dropped 2 bases and J dropped 1 base, with 11 bases sitting between them. This CDR3 is 15 amino acids long. Germline values: CDR1 SEHNR, CDR2 FQNEAQ (reference sequence). The CDR3 DNA follows: TGTGCCAGCAGCTTACGAGGGGACCGTAACTATGGCTACACCTTC. Amino acid sequence: CASSLRGDRNYGYTF.

At least ten counts were recorded for this clonotype. The gene calls are TRBV12-3 or TRBV12-4 and TRBJ2-3; D not certain. The CDR3 runs 15 residues. V lost 8 bases to trimming and J lost 1 base, with 16 bases between them. In DNA form, the CDR3 reads TGTGCCAGCCGCAGGACGGGCGTGGGCACAGATACGCAGTATTTT. Translation gives CASRRTGVGTDTQYF.